This T cell receptor beta chain was captured in a study of patients and donors after allogeneic stem cell transplantation. At least ten counts were recorded for this clonotype. TCRdb used MiXCR to reprocess the RT-PCR reads, holding one entry per CDR3 protein. The profile covers about 57,000 distinct CDR3 sequences, with 13% appearing a single time and approximately 32% taken by the ten largest. CDR1 is SGHTA and CDR2 is FQGNSA in the germline V gene. The CDR3 has 13 residues. With 0 bases clipped from V and 10 bases from J, the junction kept 3 bases outside the gene matches. The sequenced sample consisted of blood, either unsorted or a sorted T cell fraction (not recorded which). V is TRBV7-2 and J is TRBJ2-1, with TRBD2 matching over 7 bases. The receptor comes from a human donor who was either an allogeneic HSCT recipient or a stem cell or donor lymphocyte infusion donor (not recorded which). It is not recorded whose cells these are; they may come from a transplant donor. The CDR3 sequence is CASSLAPAGEQFF. The CDR3 nucleotides read TGTGCCAGCAGCTTAGCTCCAGCGGGGGAGCAGTTCTTC.